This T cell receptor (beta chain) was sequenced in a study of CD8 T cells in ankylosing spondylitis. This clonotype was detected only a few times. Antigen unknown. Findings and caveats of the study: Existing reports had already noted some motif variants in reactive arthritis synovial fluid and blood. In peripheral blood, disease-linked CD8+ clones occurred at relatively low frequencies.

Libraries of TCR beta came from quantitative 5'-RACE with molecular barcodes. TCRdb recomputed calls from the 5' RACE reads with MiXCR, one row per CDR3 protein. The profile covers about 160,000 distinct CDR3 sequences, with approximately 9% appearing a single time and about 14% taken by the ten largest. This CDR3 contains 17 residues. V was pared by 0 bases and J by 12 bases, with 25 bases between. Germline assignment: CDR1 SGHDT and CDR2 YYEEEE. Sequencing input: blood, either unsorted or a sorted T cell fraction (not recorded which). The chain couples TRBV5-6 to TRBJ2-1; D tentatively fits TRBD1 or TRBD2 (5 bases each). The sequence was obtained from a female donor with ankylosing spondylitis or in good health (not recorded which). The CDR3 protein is CASSLALGMNGGEGQFF. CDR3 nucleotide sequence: TGTGCCAGCAGCTTGGCCCTCGGGATGAATGGGGGAGAAGGGCAGTTCTTC.